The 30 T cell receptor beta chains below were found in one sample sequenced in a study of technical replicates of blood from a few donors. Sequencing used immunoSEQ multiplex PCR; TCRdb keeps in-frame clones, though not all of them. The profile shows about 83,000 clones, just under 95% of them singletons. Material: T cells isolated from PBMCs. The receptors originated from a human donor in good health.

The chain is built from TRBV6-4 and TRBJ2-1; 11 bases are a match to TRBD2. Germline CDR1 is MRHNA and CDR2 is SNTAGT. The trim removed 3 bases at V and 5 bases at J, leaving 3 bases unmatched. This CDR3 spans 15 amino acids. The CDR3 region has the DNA TGTGCCAGCAGTGAGGGACTAGCGGCGAACAATGAGCAGTTCTTC. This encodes CASSEGLAANNEQFF.

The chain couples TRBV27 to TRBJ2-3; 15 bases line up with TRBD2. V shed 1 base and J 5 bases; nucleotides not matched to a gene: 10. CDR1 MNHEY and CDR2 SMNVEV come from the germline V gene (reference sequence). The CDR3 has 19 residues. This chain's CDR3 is CASSLWTSGGEVRLDTQYF. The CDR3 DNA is TGTGCCAGCAGTTTATGGACTAGCGGGGGGGAGGTCCGTCTAGATACGCAGTATTTT.

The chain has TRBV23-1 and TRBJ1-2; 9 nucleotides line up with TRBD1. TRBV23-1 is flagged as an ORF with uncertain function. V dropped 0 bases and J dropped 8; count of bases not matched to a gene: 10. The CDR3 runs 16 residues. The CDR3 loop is CASSQSRDREFGGYTF. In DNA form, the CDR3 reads TGCGCCAGCAGTCAATCGAGGGACAGGGAGTTTGGAGGCTACACCTTC.

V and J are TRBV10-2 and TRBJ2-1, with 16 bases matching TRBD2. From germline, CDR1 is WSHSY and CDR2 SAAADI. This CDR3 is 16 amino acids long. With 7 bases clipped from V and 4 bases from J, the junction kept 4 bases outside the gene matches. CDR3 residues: CASTGTSGGAYNEQFF. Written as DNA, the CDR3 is TGCGCCAGCACCGGGACTAGCGGGGGGGCTTACAATGAGCAGTTCTTC.

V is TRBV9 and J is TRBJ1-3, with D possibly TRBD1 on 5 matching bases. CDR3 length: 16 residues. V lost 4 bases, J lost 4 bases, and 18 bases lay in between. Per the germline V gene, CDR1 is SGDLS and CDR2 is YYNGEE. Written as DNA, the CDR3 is TGTGCCAGCAGCCCTGAACTCCTCGGGGGGGGAAACACCATATATTTT. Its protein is CASSPELLGGGNTIYF.

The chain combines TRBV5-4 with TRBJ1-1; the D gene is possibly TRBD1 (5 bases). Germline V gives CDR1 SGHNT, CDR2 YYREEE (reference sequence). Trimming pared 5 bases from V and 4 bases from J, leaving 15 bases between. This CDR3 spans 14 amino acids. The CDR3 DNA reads TGTGCCAGCAGGCGGGACGGACCTCTCACTGAAGCTTTCTTT. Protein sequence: CASRRDGPLTEAFF.

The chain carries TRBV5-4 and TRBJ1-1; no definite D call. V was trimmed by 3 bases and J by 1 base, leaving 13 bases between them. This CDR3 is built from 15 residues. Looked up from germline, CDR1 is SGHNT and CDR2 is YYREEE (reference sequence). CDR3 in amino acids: CASSSLDGKNTEAFF. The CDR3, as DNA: TGTGCCAGCAGCTCCCTCGACGGGAAGAACACTGAAGCTTTCTTT. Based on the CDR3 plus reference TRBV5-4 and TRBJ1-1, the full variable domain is ETGVTQSPTHLIKTRGQQVTLRCSSQSGHNTVSWYQQALGQGPQFIFQYYREEENGRGNFPPRFSGLQFPNYSSELNVNALELDDSALYLCASSSLDGKNTEAFFGQGTRLTVV.

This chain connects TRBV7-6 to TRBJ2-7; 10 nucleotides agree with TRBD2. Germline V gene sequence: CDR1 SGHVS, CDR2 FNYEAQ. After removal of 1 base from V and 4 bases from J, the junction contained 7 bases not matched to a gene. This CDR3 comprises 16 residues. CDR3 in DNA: TGTGCCAGCAGCTTAGTGGCGGGACTAGCGTTTTACGAGCAGTACTTC. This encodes CASSLVAGLAFYEQYF. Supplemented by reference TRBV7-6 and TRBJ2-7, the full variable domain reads GAGVSQSPRYKVTKRGQDVALRCDPISGHVSLYWYRQALGQGPEFLTYFNYEAQQDKSGLPNDRFSAERPEGSISTLTIQRTEQRDSAMYRCASSLVAGLAFYEQYFGPGTRLTVT.

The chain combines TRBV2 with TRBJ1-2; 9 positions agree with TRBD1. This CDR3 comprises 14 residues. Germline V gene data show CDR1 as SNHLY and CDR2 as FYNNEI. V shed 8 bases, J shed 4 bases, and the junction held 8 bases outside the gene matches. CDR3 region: CASGFSGQGYGYTF. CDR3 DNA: TGTGCCAGCGGCTTCTCGGGACAGGGCTATGGCTACACCTTC.

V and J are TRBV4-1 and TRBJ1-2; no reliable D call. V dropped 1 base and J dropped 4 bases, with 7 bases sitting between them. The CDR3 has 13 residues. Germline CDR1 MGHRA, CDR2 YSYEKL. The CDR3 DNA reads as TGCGCCAGCAGCCAAGCCGAGCCCTATGGCTACACCTTC. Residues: CASSQAEPYGYTF.

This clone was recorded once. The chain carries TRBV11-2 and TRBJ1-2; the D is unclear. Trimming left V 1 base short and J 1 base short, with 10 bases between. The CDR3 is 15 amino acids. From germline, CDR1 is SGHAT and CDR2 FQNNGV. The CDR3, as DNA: TGTGCCAGCAGCTTAGGCGGGTCGGGTAACTATGGCTACACCTTC. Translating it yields CASSLGGSGNYGYTF.

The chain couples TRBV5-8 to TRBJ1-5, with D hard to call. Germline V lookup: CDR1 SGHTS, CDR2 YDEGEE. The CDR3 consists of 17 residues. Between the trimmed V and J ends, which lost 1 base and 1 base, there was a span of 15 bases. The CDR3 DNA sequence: TGTGCCAGCAGCTTGCTTAGGAGTCCCTTAAGCAATCAGCCCCAGCATTTT. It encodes CASSLLRSPLSNQPQHF.

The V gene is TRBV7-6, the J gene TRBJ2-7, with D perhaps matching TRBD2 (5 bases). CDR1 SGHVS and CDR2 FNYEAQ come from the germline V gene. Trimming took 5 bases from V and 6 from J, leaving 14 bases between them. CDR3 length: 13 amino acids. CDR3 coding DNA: TGTGCCAGCAGCCACGAGCTAGCCGGCGAGCAGTACTTC. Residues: CASSHELAGEQYF.

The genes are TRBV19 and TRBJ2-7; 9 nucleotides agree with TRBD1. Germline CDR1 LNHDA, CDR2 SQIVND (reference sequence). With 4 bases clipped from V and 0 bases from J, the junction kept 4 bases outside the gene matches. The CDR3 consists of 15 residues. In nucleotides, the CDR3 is TGTGCCAGTAGTAGGGGGACAGGGCGCTCCTACGAGCAGTACTTC. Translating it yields CASSRGTGRSYEQYF.

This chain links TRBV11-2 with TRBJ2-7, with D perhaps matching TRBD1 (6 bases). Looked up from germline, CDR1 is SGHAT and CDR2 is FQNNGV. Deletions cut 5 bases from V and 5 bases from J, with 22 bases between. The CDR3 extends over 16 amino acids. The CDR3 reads CASSPLTGKHIHEQYF. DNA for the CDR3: TGTGCCAGCAGCCCGCTAACAGGGAAACATATACACGAGCAGTACTTC. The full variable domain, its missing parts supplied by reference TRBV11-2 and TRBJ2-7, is EAGVAQSPRYKIIEKRQSVAFWCNPISGHATLYWYQQILGQGPKLLIQFQNNGVVDDSQLPKDRFSAERLKGVDSTLKIQPAKLEDSAVYLCASSPLTGKHIHEQYFGPGTRLTVT.

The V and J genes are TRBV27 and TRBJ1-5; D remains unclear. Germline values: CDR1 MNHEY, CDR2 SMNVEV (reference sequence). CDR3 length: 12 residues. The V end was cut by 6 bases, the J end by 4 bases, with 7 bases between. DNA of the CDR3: TGTGCCAGCAGCTTCCTGAATCAGCCCCAGCATTTT. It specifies CASSFLNQPQHF.

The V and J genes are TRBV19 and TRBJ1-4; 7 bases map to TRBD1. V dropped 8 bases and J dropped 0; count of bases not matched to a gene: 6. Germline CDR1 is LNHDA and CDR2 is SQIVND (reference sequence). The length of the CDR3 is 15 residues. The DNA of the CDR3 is TGTGCCAGTCAGGACAGGAGTGCAACTAATGAAAAACTGTTTTTT. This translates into CASQDRSATNEKLFF.

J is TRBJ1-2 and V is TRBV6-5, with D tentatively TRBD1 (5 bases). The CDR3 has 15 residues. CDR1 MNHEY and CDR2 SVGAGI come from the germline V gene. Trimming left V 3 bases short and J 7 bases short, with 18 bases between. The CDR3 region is CASSYSSRGRSGYTF. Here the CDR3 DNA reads TGTGCCAGCAGTTATTCCTCCCGGGGGAGGAGTGGCTACACCTTC.

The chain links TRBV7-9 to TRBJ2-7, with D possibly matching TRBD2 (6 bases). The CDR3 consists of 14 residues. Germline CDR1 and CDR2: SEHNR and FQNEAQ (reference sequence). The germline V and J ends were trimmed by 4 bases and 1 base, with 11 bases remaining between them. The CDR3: CASSSTGTSYEQYF. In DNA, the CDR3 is TGTGCCAGCAGCTCCACCGGGACTTCCTACGAGCAGTACTTC.

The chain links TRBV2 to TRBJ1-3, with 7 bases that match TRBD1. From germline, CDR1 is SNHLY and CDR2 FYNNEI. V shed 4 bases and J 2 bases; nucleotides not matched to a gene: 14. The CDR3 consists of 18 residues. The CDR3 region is CASSGDRAAFRPGNTIYF. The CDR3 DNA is TGTGCCAGCAGTGGTGACAGGGCTGCATTCCGCCCTGGAAACACCATATATTTT.

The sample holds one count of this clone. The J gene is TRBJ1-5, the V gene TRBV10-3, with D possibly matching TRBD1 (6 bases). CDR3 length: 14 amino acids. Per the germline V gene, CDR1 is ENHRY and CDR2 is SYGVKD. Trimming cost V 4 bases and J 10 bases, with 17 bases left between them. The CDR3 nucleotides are TGTGCCATCAGTGCCACAGTGGAACAGGGACCCCAGCATTTT. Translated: CAISATVEQGPQHF.

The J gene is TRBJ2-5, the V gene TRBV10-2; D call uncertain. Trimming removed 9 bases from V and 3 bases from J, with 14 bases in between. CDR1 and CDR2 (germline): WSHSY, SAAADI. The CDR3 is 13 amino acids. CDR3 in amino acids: CASTIWQEETQYF. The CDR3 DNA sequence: TGCGCCAGTACTATTTGGCAAGAAGAGACCCAGTACTTC.

CDR3 protein: CASSLRQPAETQYF. CDR3 DNA sequence: TGTGCCAGCAGCTTGAGACAGCCGGCTGAGACCCAGTACTTC. V usage is TRBV11-3 and J usage is TRBJ2-5; D might be TRBD1 (5 bases). V was shortened by 3 bases and J by 5 bases, with 13 bases between the two germline ends. Germline-derived CDR1 and CDR2 are SGHNT and YENEEA. The CDR3 consists of 14 residues. The full variable domain, rest sourced from reference TRBV11-3 and TRBJ2-5, is EAGVVQSPRYKIIEKKQPVAFWCNPISGHNTLYWYLQNLGQGPELLIRYENEEAVDDSQLPKDRFSAERLKGVDSTLKIQPAELGDSAVYLCASSLRQPAETQYFGPGTRLLVL.

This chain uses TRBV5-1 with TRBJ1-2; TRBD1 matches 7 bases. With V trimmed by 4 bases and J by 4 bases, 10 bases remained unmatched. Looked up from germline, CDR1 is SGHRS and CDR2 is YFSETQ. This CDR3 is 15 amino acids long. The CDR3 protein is CASSLGTELPYGYTF. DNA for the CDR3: TGCGCCAGCAGCCTTGGGACAGAACTCCCCTATGGCTACACCTTC.

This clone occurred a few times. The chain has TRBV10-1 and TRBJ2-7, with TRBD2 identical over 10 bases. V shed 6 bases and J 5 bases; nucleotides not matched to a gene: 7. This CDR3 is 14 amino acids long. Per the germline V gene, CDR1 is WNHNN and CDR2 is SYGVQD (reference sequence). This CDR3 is CASRAGGPENEQYF. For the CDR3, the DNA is TGCGCCAGCAGAGCGGGGGGGCCTGAGAACGAGCAGTACTTC.

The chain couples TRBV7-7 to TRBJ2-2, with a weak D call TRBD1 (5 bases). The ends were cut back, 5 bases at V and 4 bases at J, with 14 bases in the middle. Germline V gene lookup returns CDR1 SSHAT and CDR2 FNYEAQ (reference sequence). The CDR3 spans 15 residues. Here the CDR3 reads CASSAQWGGTGELFF. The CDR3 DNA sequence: TGTGCCAGCAGCGCCCAGTGGGGCGGCACCGGGGAGCTGTTTTTT.

CDR3 protein: CASSPLILSSYEQYF. The CDR3 bases are TGTGCCAGCAGTCCTCTCATCCTGAGCTCCTACGAGCAGTACTTC. V and J are TRBV6-5 and TRBJ2-7; unclear D gene. CDR3 length: 15 amino acids. V lost 5 bases to trimming and J lost 0 bases, with 14 bases between them. Germline V gives CDR1 MNHEY, CDR2 SVGAGI.

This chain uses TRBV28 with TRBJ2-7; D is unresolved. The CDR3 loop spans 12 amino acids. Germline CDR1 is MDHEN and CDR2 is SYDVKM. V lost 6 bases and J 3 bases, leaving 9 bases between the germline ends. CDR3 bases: TGTGCCAGCAGCCTTACAAGCTACGAGCAGTACTTC. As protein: CASSLTSYEQYF. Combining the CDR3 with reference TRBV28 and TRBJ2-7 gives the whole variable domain DVKVTQSSRYLVKRTGEKVFLECVQDMDHENMFWYRQDPGLGLRLIYFSYDVKMKEKGDIPEGYSVSREKKERFSLILESASTNQTSMYLCASSLTSYEQYFGPGTRLTVT.

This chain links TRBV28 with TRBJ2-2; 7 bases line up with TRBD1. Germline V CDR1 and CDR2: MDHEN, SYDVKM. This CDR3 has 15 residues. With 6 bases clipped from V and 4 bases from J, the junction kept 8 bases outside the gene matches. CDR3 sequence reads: CASRFRQGSTGELFF. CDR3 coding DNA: TGTGCCAGCAGATTTAGACAGGGCTCCACCGGGGAGCTGTTTTTT.

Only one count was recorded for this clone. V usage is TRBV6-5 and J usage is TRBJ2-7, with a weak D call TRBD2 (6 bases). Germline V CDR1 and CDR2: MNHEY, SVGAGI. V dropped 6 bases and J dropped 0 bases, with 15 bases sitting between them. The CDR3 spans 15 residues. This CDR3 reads CASRYRDSYSYEQYF. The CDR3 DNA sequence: TGTGCCAGCAGATACCGGGACTCCTACTCCTACGAGCAGTACTTC.